This T cell receptor beta chain is drawn from a study of cytomegalovirus exposure and HLA in healthy donors. Broader study findings: Earlier analysis looked at TCR beta V segments, and most were productive about 87% or about 30% of the time. What TCR beta sequences reportedly achieved was accurate prediction of HLA-A and HLA-B alleles in most subjects. Researchers counted around 170 TCR beta chains as cytomegalovirus-associated.

The germline V gene has CDR1 SGHKS and CDR2 YYEKEE (reference sequence). The germline V and J ends were trimmed by 4 bases and 7 bases, with 20 bases remaining between them. The CDR3 sequence is 15 residues long. Note on this clone: Antigen unknown.

It was with 60 Vbeta and 13 Jbeta primers that the PCR ran. Method: immunoSEQ multiplex PCR; TCRdb's copy keeps in-frame clones and lacks some. The listing records 55,000 to 85,000 clones. The sequence was obtained from a female donor in good health and CMV-seropositive. The sequencing input was PBMCs. V usage is TRBV5-5 and J usage is TRBJ1-1, with D perhaps TRBD1 (6 bases). The CDR3 region is CASSPSWDTHFEAFF. The CDR3 DNA reads as TGTGCCAGCAGCCCCTCATGGGACACCCACTTTGAAGCTTTCTTT.